This T cell receptor beta chain was identified in a study of blood T cell repertoires in COVID-19. As for the study in general: The United States, Italy and Spain supplied acute and convalescent COVID-19 samples.

The study recruited people aged about 18 to 89 years across approximately 25 US areas. Original analysis: By means of reference gene primer amplification, nucleated cell counts were estimated. Generated by immunoSEQ multiplex PCR, the TCRdb table keeps only in-frame clones and is missing some. V, J and clone size were drawn from that table, and D and trimming were deduced from the DNA. The sample carries about 300,000 clones, under 90% recorded once. This CDR3 is 16 amino acids long. The germline CDR1 and CDR2 sequences are MNHNY and SVGAGI (reference sequence). V lost 6 bases to trimming and J lost 3 bases, with 18 bases between them.

The specimen sequenced was PBMCs or T cells enriched from blood (not recorded which). The chain links TRBV6-6 to TRBJ1-5; maybe TRBD1 (6 bases). The TCR was taken from a man aged 25 to 40 who had recovered from COVID-19. DNA for the CDR3: TGTGCCAGCAGCCTAACTACAGGGATCCTCAATCAGCCCCAGCATTTT. It is translated as CASSLTTGILNQPQHF.